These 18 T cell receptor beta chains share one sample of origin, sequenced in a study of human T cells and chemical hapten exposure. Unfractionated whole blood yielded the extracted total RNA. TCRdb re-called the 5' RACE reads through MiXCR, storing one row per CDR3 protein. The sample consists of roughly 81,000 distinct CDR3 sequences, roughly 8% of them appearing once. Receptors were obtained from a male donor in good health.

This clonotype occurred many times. The DNA for the CDR3 is TGTGCCAGCACCCCACAAGCGGGAGCCGCCTACGAGCAGTACTTC. Residues: CASTPQAGAAYEQYF. This chain links TRBV6-6 with TRBJ2-7; TRBD2 aligns across 8 bases. This CDR3 region has 15 residues. V lost 7 bases, J lost 2 bases, and 10 bases stayed unmatched. Per germline, CDR1 MNHNY and CDR2 SVGAGI (reference sequence).

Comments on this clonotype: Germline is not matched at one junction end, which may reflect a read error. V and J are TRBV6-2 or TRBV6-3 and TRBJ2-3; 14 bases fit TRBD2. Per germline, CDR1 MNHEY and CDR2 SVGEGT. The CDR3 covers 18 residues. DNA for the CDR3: TGTGCCAGCAGTCTTGGACTAGCGGGGGGCATCTCCACAGATACGCAGTGTTTT. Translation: CASSLGLAGGISTDTQCF.

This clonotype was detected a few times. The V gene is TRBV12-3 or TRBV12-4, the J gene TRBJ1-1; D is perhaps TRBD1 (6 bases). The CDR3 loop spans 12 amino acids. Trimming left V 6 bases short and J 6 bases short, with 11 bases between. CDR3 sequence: CASSSTGPEAFF. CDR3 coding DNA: TGTGCCAGCAGCAGTACAGGGCCTGAAGCTTTCTTT.

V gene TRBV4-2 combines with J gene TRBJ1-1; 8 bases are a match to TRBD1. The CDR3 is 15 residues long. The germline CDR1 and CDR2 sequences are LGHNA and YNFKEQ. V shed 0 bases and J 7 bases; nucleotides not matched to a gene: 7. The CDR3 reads CASSQEGRGQIEAFF. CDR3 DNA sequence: TGTGCCAGCAGCCAAGAAGGCAGGGGGCAGATTGAAGCTTTCTTT.

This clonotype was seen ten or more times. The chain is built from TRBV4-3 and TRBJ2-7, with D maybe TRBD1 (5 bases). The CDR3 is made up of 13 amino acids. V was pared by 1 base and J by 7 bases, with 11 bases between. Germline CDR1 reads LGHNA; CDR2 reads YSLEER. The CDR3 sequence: CASSQGPGKEQYF. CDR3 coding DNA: TGCGCCAGCAGCCAAGGACCAGGGAAGGAGCAGTACTTC.

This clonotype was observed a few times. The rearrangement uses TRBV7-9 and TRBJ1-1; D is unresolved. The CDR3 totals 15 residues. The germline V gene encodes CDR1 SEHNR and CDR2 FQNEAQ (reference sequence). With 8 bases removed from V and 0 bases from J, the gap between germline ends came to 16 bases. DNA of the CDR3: TGTGCCAGCGATTTCAGCTTCTCAGTGAACACTGAAGCTTTCTTT. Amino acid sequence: CASDFSFSVNTEAFF.

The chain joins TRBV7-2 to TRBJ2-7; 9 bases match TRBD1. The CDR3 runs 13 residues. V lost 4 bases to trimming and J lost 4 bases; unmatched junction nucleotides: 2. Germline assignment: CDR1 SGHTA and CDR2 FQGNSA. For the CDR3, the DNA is TGTGCCAGCAGCTCCGGGACAGGGTACGAGCAGTACTTC. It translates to CASSSGTGYEQYF.

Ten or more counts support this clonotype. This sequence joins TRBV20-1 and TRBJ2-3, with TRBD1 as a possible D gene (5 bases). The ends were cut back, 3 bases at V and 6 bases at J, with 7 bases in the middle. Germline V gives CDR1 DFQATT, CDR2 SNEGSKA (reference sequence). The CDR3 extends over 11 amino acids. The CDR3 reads CSASQGDTQYF. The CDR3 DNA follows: TGCAGTGCTAGTCAGGGTGATACGCAGTATTTT.

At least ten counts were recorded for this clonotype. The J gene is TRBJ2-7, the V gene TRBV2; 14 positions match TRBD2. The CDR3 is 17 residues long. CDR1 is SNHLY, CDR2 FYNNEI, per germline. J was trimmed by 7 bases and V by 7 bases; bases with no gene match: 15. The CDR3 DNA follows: TGTGCCAGCACCGATCCGGGACTAGCGGGAGCAATGGAGGAGCAGTACTTC. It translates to CASTDPGLAGAMEEQYF.

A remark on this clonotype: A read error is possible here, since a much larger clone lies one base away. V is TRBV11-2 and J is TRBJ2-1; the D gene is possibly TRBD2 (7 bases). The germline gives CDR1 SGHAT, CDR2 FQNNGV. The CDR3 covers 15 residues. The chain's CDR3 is CDSSPLGGGPNEQFF. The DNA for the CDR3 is TGTGACAGCAGCCCCCTTGGGGGGGGGCCCAATGAGCAGTTCTTC.

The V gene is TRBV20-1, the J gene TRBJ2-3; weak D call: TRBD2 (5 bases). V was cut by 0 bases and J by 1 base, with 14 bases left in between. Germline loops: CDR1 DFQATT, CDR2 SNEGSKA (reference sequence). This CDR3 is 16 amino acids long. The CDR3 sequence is CSARDPRTGRTDTQYF. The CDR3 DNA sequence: TGCAGTGCTAGAGATCCCAGGACTGGCCGCACAGATACGCAGTATTTT.

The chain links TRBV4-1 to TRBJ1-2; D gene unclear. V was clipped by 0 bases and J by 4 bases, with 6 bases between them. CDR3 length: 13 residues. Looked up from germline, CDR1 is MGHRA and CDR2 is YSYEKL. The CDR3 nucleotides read TGCGCCAGCAGCCAAGACACAGCCTATGGCTACACCTTC. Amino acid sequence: CASSQDTAYGYTF.

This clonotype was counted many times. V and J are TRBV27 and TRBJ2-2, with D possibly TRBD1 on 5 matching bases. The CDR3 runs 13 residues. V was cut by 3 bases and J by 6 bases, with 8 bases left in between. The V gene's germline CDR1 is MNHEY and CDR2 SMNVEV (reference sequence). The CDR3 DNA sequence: TGTGCCAGCAGTTTCAGGGTGGCCGGGGAGCTGTTTTTT. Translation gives CASSFRVAGELFF.

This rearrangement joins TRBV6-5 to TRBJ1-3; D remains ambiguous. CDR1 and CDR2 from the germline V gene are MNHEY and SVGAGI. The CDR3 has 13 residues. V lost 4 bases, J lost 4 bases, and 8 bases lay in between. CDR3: CASSSRRGNTIYF. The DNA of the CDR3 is TGTGCCAGCAGTTCCCGAAGGGGAAACACCATATATTTT.

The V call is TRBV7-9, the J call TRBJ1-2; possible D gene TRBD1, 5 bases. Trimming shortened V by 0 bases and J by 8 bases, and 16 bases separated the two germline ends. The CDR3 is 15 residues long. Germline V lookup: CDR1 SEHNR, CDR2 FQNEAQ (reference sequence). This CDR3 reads CASSLARDPVRGYTF. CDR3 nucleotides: TGTGCCAGCAGCTTAGCCCGGGACCCCGTTAGAGGCTACACCTTC.

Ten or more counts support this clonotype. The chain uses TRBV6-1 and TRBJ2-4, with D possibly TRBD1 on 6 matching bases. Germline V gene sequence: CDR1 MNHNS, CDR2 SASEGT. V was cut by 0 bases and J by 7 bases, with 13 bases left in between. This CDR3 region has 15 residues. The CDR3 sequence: CASSEAGAGVNIQYF. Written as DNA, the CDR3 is TGTGCCAGCAGTGAAGCGGGGGCAGGAGTCAACATTCAGTACTTC.

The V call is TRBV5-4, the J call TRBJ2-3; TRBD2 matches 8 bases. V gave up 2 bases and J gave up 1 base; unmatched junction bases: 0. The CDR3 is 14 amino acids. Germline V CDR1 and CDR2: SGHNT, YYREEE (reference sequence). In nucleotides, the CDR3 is TGTGCCAGCAGCTTTAGCGGGGGCACAGATACGCAGTATTTT. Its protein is CASSFSGGTDTQYF.

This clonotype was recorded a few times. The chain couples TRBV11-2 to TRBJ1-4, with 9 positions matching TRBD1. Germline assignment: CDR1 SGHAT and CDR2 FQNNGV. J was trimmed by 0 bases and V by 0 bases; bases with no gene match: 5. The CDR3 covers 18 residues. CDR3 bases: TGTGCCAGCAGCTTAGAGGGACAGGGCTCTGCAACTAATGAAAAACTGTTTTTT. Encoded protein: CASSLEGQGSATNEKLFF.